The 5 T cell receptor beta chains given below trace back to one sample, sequenced in a study of blood T cells in healthy people across ages. Primed by a sample-barcoded 5' primer and a J-beta primer mix, a second PCR proceeded for 7 to 11 cycles. TCRdb reprocessed the 5' RACE reads with MiXCR, giving one entry per CDR3 protein. The sample comprises around 1,700,000 distinct CDR3 sequences, under 30% of which are singletons, and 7.7% rests with the top ten. The sequencing sample was made of blood. These receptors came from a woman between 25 and 40 years old in good health.

With regard to this clonotype: Possible read error: a much larger clone is one base away. The V call is TRBV7-2, the J call TRBJ1-2, with 7 bases aligning to TRBD1. Trimming at V came to 5 bases and at J to 3 bases, leaving 6 bases not matched to a gene. Germline-derived CDR1 and CDR2 are SGHTA and FQGNSA. The CDR3 runs to 14 residues. In nucleotides, the CDR3 is TGTGCCAGCAGCGGACCGACAGGGTACTATGGCTACACCTTC. Translation: CASSGPTGYYGYTF.

This chain links TRBV12-3 or TRBV12-4 with TRBJ2-5, with TRBD1 as a possible D gene (5 bases). The ends were cut back, 6 bases at V and 5 bases at J, with 16 bases in the middle. CDR3 length equals 14 residues. CDR3 in DNA: TGTGCCAGCAGCCGGACAAGGGCTGGGGAGACCCAGTACTTC. The encoded protein is CASSRTRAGETQYF.

This sequence joins TRBV9 and TRBJ2-1; D is unclear. The germline V and J ends were trimmed by 0 bases and 8 bases, with 12 bases remaining between them. This CDR3 comprises 14 residues. Germline V lookup: CDR1 SGDLS, CDR2 YYNGEE. The CDR3 here is CASSVVARTDEQFF. In nucleotides, the CDR3 is TGTGCCAGCAGCGTAGTTGCCCGCACGGATGAGCAGTTCTTC.

The chain recombines TRBV20-1 with TRBJ1-4; no clear D. The V gene lost 2 bases and the J gene lost 8 bases, with 18 bases spanning the gap. Germline V gene lookup returns CDR1 DFQATT and CDR2 SNEGSKA (reference sequence). The CDR3 totals 15 residues. CDR3 region: CSARSAPGTKEKLFF. The DNA of the CDR3 is TGCAGTGCTAGATCGGCCCCGGGTACAAAGGAAAAACTGTTTTTT.

Only a few counts were recorded for this clonotype. The chain combines TRBV7-2 with TRBJ2-5; D possibly corresponds to TRBD2 (5 bases). This CDR3 has 12 residues. Per germline, CDR1 SGHTA and CDR2 FQGNSA. Trimming shortened V by 0 bases and J by 11 bases, and 10 bases separated the two germline ends. The CDR3, as DNA: TGTGCCAGCAGCTTAGCGTCCCGGGGACAGTACTTC. Amino acids: CASSLASRGQYF.